This TCR beta chain was found in a study of T cell changes during pregnancy in multiple sclerosis. Method: immunoSEQ multiplex PCR; TCRdb's copy keeps in-frame clones and lacks some. Seen here are 9,000 to 10,000 clones, 75% to 85% observed once, and the top ten hold roughly 17%. This clone was observed once. One end of the junction is discordant with germline, which a read error may explain. This CDR3 spans 16 amino acids. From germline, CDR1 is MNHNS and CDR2 SASEGT. The source is a female donor in good health, enrolled as a control in a pregnancy study. The sample in question was CD8+ T cells from peripheral blood mononuclear cells, obtained in the third trimester of pregnancy. The chain uses TRBV6-1 and TRBJ2-7; TRBD1 matches 11 bases. This CDR3 is CASSEVSGQGAYEQYF. CDR3 DNA: TGTGCCAGCAGCGAAGTCTCCGGACAGGGGGCGTACGAGCAGTACTTC.